The 24 T cell receptor beta chains below were found in one sample sequenced in a study of OX40 agonist ivuxolimab in advanced cancers. The method was immunoSEQ multiplex PCR; TCRdb's version includes in-frame clones alone and lacks a portion of them. The data contain tens of thousands of clones, over 70% of them singletons. The source was CD4+ or CD8+ T cells sorted from blood, collected in a trial of the OX40 agonist ivuxolimab. The receptors come from an adult with an advanced solid tumor such as melanoma, head and neck, liver or kidney cancer.

This chain connects TRBV27 to TRBJ2-3; possible D gene TRBD1, 5 bases. The CDR3 runs 15 residues. CDR1 is MNHEY and CDR2 is SMNVEV in the germline V gene (reference sequence). V was cut by 5 bases and J by 0 bases, with 12 bases left in between. CDR3 DNA: TGTGCCAGCAGTCGACAGAAGACTAGCACAGATACGCAGTATTTT. Translating it yields CASSRQKTSTDTQYF.

This clone was counted a few times. The rearrangement joins TRBV28 to TRBJ1-2, with D unclear. This CDR3 region has 12 residues. The V end was cut by 0 bases, the J end by 6 bases, with 5 bases between. The germline V gene encodes CDR1 MDHEN and CDR2 SYDVKM. The CDR3 is CASSLWPDGYTF. For the CDR3, the DNA is TGTGCCAGCAGTTTATGGCCAGATGGCTACACCTTC.

This clone was recorded once. V is TRBV2 and J is TRBJ2-7; D unresolved. V was trimmed by 4 bases and J by 3 bases, leaving 7 bases between them. The CDR3 length is 12 residues. Per the germline V gene, CDR1 is SNHLY and CDR2 is FYNNEI. CDR3 sequence reads: CASSVQYYEQYF. The CDR3 region has the DNA TGTGCCAGCAGTGTACAGTACTACGAGCAGTACTTC.

The J gene is TRBJ1-4, the V gene TRBV18, with 7 nucleotides matching TRBD1. V lost 3 bases and J lost 2; bases outside the gene matches: 0. The CDR3 spans 14 residues. CDR1 and CDR2 from the germline V gene are KGHSH and LQKENI. CDR3 in amino acids: CASSPTGTNEKLFF. In nucleotides, the CDR3 is TGTGCCAGCTCACCGACAGGGACTAATGAAAAACTGTTTTTT. Full variable domain (outside the CDR3, taken from reference TRBV18 and TRBJ1-4): NAGVMQNPRHLVRRRGQEARLRCSPMKGHSHVYWYRQLPEEGLKFMVYLQKENIIDESGMPKERFSAEFPKEGPSILRIQQVVRGDSAAYFCASSPTGTNEKLFFGSGTQLSVL.

V and J are TRBV18 and TRBJ2-7; maybe TRBD2 (6 bases). Per germline, CDR1 KGHSH and CDR2 LQKENI. V was shortened by 6 bases and J by 0 bases, with 18 bases between the two germline ends. The length of the CDR3 is 16 residues. CDR3 residues: CASSLNGRGSSYEQYF. CDR3 sequence (DNA): TGTGCCAGCTCCCTTAATGGGCGGGGTAGCTCCTACGAGCAGTACTTC.

The chain has TRBV28 and TRBJ2-5, with D possibly being TRBD2 (5 bases). Germline V lookup: CDR1 MDHEN, CDR2 SYDVKM. The V gene lost 2 bases and the J gene lost 7 bases, with 11 bases spanning the gap. This CDR3 has 13 residues. In DNA form, the CDR3 reads TGTGCCAGCAGTTTAGAGGGCCGTTCGACCCAGTACTTC. It is translated as CASSLEGRSTQYF.

The chain joins TRBV30 to TRBJ1-4; no clear D. Germline CDR1 and CDR2: GTSNPN and SVGIG (reference sequence). Trimming removed 1 base at V and 4 bases at J, with 13 bases between. The CDR3 is made up of 15 amino acids. The CDR3 DNA sequence: TGTGCCTGGAGTGGAAACGAAGGGTTTAATGAAAAACTGTTTTTT. This codes for CAWSGNEGFNEKLFF.

The chain employs TRBV14 and TRBJ2-3; D not certain. Trimming stripped 3 bases from V and 0 bases from J, with 10 bases between. The germline V gene encodes CDR1 SGHDN and CDR2 FVKESK. The CDR3 runs to 15 residues. The CDR3 DNA reads TGTGCCAGCAGCCAGATTTCCCCTAGCACAGATACGCAGTATTTT. This codes for CASSQISPSTDTQYF. The full variable domain, its missing parts supplied by reference TRBV14 and TRBJ2-3, is EAGVTQFPSHSVIEKGQTVTLRCDPISGHDNLYWYRRVMGKEIKFLLHFVKESKQDESGMPNNRFLAERTGGTYSTLKVQPAELEDSGVYFCASSQISPSTDTQYFGPGTRLTVL.

V gene TRBV11-3 combines with J gene TRBJ2-3; 8 bases fit TRBD2. Germline CDR1 is SGHNT and CDR2 is YENEEA. The CDR3 runs to 16 residues. With 1 base clipped from V and 2 bases from J, the junction kept 5 bases outside the gene matches. This CDR3 is CASSLGASGLTDTQYF. DNA for the CDR3: TGTGCCAGCAGCTTAGGGGCTAGCGGGCTCACAGATACGCAGTATTTT.

About this clone itself: The junction shows a germline mismatch at one end, possibly a read error. J is TRBJ1-3 and V is TRBV7-7, with unresolved D. The CDR3 extends over 14 amino acids. In germline, CDR1 is SSHAT, CDR2 FNYEAQ (reference sequence). As DNA, the CDR3 is TGTGCTAGCAGCTTAGACGTCTCTGGAAACACCATATATTTT. Translation: CASSLDVSGNTIYF.

This clone showed up just once. This chain uses TRBV5-4 with TRBJ1-3; 9 positions agree with TRBD1. CDR1 SGHNT and CDR2 YYREEE come from the germline V gene (reference sequence). The ends lost 4 bases at V and 5 bases at J; junction bases unmatched: 7. This CDR3 contains 15 residues. In DNA, the CDR3 is TGTGCCAGCAGCCGGACCGGGACAGGGAGAAACACCATATATTTT. This sequence encodes CASSRTGTGRNTIYF.

The chain links TRBV19 to TRBJ1-4; TRBD1 agrees at 8 bases. CDR3 length equals 15 residues. V lost 6 bases to trimming and J lost 7 bases; unmatched junction nucleotides: 10. Germline lookup yields CDR1 LNHDA and CDR2 SQIVND (reference sequence). The CDR3 coding sequence is TGTGCCAGTAGCCGGGCAGGGGGCCGCGGTGAAAAACTGTTTTTT. Its translation is CASSRAGGRGEKLFF.

This chain connects TRBV11-1 to TRBJ2-3; a possible D gene is TRBD2 (6 bases). The CDR3 contains 14 residues. CDR1 and CDR2 (germline): SGHAT, FQDESV (reference sequence). Trimming left V 5 bases short and J 2 bases short, with 11 bases between. CDR3 bases: TGTGCCAGCAGCACTAGCAGTTACACAGATACGCAGTATTTT. This translates into CASSTSSYTDTQYF.

This chain uses TRBV28 with TRBJ2-2, with D maybe TRBD1 (7 bases). Germline V lookup: CDR1 MDHEN, CDR2 SYDVKM. The CDR3 extends over 14 amino acids. Trimming pared 2 bases from V and 6 bases from J, leaving 10 bases between. The CDR3 nucleotides are TGTGCCAGCAGTTTAAGGAGGGGGCCCGGGGAGCTGTTTTTT. This codes for CASSLRRGPGELFF.

The genes are TRBV30 and TRBJ1-2, with D maybe TRBD1 (5 bases). Trimming took 5 bases from V and 0 from J, leaving 13 bases between them. Germline V gene data show CDR1 as GTSNPN and CDR2 as SVGIG (reference sequence). This CDR3 has 14 residues. The CDR3 coding sequence is TGTGCCTGGGATGCGGGGGTGTCTAACTATGGCTACACCTTC. It is translated as CAWDAGVSNYGYTF.

V usage is TRBV28 and J usage is TRBJ2-1; 8 bases map to TRBD1. The CDR3 has 15 residues. CDR1 and CDR2 from the germline V gene are MDHEN and SYDVKM. With V trimmed by 2 bases and J by 3 bases, 3 bases remained unmatched. This CDR3 is CASSLGTGVYNEQFF. CDR3 sequence (DNA): TGTGCCAGCAGTTTAGGGACAGGAGTCTACAATGAGCAGTTCTTC.

The chain is built from TRBV6-1 and TRBJ2-2; perhaps TRBD1 as D (5 bases). V shed 8 bases and J shed 1 base, with 11 bases lying between them. Germline lookup yields CDR1 MNHNS and CDR2 SASEGT. CDR3 size: 14 residues. The CDR3 sequence: CASVGHWNTGELFF. The CDR3 DNA reads as TGTGCCAGCGTCGGACACTGGAACACCGGGGAGCTGTTTTTT.

This clone is termed medium-sized. This rearrangement joins TRBV7-3 to TRBJ2-2, with D possibly TRBD2 on 6 matching bases. The CDR3 has 17 residues. The V gene's germline CDR1 is SGHTA and CDR2 FQGTGA. The V gene lost 2 bases and the J gene lost 1 base, with 14 bases spanning the gap. The CDR3 loop is CASSLGPGEGNTGELFF. The CDR3 DNA reads TGTGCCAGCAGCTTAGGACCGGGAGAGGGGAACACCGGGGAGCTGTTTTTT.

CDR3 coding DNA: TGTGCCAGCTCACCGGCAGGACAGGACAGGGGGGAGCAGTACTTC. It translates to CASSPAGQDRGEQYF. This chain links TRBV18 with TRBJ2-7; 10 bases are a match to TRBD1. Germline CDR1 and CDR2: KGHSH and LQKENI. The CDR3 runs 15 residues. Trimming at V came to 3 bases and at J to 7 bases, leaving 9 bases not matched to a gene.

V gene TRBV27 combines with J gene TRBJ2-5, with unresolved D. Trimming took 1 base from V and 4 from J, leaving 1 base between them. Germline V gene data show CDR1 as MNHEY and CDR2 as SMNVEV (reference sequence). The CDR3 totals 11 residues. Written as DNA, the CDR3 is TGTGCCAGCAGTTTATTAGAGACCCAGTACTTC. Translated, it gives CASSLLETQYF.

The chain has TRBV4-3 and TRBJ1-5; D is ambiguous. From germline, CDR1 is LGHNA and CDR2 YSLEER. Trimming left V 3 bases short and J 1 base short, with 19 bases between. The CDR3 is 18 amino acids. The CDR3 region is CASSQDPVLGVSNQPQHF. For the CDR3, the DNA is TGCGCCAGCAGCCAGGACCCCGTATTGGGAGTAAGCAATCAGCCCCAGCATTTT.

The rearrangement uses TRBV19 and TRBJ2-5, with 15 bases matching TRBD2. Germline V gene sequence: CDR1 LNHDA, CDR2 SQIVND (reference sequence). V trimming: 3 bases; J trimming: 1 base; junction bases outside the gene matches: 0. This CDR3 has 16 residues. The CDR3 here is CASSMGLAGGQETQYF. The CDR3 coding sequence is TGTGCCAGTAGTATGGGACTAGCGGGAGGCCAAGAGACCCAGTACTTC.

The chain carries TRBV2 and TRBJ1-1; D is possibly TRBD1 (5 bases). The germline gives CDR1 SNHLY, CDR2 FYNNEI. V lost 4 bases to trimming and J lost 5 bases, with 14 bases between them. The CDR3 consists of 14 residues. This CDR3 reads CASSARGLGTEAFF. The CDR3 nucleotides are TGTGCCAGCAGTGCGAGGGGTTTAGGGACTGAAGCTTTCTTT.

This sequence joins TRBV28 and TRBJ2-5; no clear D gene. This CDR3 has 13 residues. Germline V gives CDR1 MDHEN, CDR2 SYDVKM. Trimming took 6 bases from V and 5 from J, leaving 13 bases between them. DNA of the CDR3: TGTGCCAGCAGCACGGGCCCGCCGGAGACCCAGTACTTC. Protein sequence: CASSTGPPETQYF.